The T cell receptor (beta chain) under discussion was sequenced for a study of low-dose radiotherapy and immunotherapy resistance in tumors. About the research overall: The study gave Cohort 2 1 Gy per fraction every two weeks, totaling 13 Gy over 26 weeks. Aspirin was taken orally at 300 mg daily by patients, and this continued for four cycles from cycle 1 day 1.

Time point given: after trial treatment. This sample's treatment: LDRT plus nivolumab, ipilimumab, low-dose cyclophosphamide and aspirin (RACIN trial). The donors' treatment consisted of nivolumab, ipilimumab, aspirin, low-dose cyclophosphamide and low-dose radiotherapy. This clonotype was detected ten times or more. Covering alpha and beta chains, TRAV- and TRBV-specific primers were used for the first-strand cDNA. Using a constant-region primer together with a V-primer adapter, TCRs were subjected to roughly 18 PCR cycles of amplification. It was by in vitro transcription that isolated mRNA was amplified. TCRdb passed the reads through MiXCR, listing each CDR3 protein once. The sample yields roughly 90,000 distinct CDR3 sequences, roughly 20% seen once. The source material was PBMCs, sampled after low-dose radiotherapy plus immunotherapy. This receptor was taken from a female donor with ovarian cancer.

CDR3 nucleotides: TGTGCCAGCAGCGTATCGGGACAGGGGCTCGAGCAGTACTTC. This sequence encodes CASSVSGQGLEQYF. V usage is TRBV9 and J usage is TRBJ2-7; 10 bases are a match to TRBD1. Germline V CDR1 and CDR2: SGDLS, YYNGEE. The CDR3 is 14 amino acids. V was pared by 1 base and J by 6 bases, with 4 bases of the junction left unmatched.